This T cell receptor beta chain was found in a study of cytomegalovirus exposure and HLA in healthy donors. Trimming took 3 bases from V and 1 from J; bases not matched to a gene: 0. CDR3 size: 14 residues. The germline CDR1 and CDR2 sequences are SGDLS and YYNGEE. Use of 60 Vbeta and 13 Jbeta primers characterized the PCR. Assay: immunoSEQ multiplex PCR; the TCRdb copy retains only in-frame clones and omits some. The sample holds just over 200,000 clones. Regarding the study as a whole: Per a later analysis, about 17,000 TCR beta sequences showed association with HLA alleles at 0.05 false discovery rate.

Concerning this clone itself: Its antigen is unknown. Other DNA sequences within the sample encode an identical CDR3.

The source of this sequence is a girl aged 2 to 10 in good health and CMV-seropositive. The specimen sequenced was PBMCs. The chain uses TRBV9 and TRBJ2-2, with 7 bases fitting TRBD1. The CDR3 loop reads CASSGTGNTGELFF. CDR3 nucleotide sequence: TGTGCCAGCAGCGGGACAGGGAACACCGGGGAGCTGTTTTTT.